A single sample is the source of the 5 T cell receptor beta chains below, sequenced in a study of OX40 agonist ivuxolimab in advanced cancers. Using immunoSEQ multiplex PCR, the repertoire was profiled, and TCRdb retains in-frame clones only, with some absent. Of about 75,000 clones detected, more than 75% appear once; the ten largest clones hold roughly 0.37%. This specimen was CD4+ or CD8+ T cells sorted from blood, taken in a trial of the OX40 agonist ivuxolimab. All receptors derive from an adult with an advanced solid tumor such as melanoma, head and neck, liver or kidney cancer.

This chain's CDR3 is CASNLGGSYNSPLHF. The CDR3 bases are TGTGCCAGCAACCTAGGGGGATCCTATAATTCACCCCTCCACTTT. J is TRBJ1-6 and V is TRBV6-5, with a weak D call TRBD1 (6 bases). V gave up 7 bases and J gave up 1 base, with 11 bases separating them. The germline CDR1 and CDR2 sequences are MNHEY and SVGAGI. The CDR3 consists of 15 residues.

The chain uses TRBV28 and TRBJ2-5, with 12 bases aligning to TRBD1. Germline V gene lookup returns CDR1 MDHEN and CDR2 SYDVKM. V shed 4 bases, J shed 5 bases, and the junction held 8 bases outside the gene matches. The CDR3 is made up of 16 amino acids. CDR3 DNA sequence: TGTGCCAGCAGTTCCGCCGGGACAGGGGGCGACGAGACCCAGTACTTC. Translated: CASSSAGTGGDETQYF.

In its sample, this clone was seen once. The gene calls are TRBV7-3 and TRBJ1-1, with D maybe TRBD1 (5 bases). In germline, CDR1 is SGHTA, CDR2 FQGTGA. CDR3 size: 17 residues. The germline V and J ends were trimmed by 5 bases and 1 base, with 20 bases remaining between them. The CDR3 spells CASSISQRSGRNTEAFF. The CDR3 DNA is TGTGCCAGCAGCATATCTCAGAGGTCAGGGAGGAACACTGAAGCTTTCTTT.

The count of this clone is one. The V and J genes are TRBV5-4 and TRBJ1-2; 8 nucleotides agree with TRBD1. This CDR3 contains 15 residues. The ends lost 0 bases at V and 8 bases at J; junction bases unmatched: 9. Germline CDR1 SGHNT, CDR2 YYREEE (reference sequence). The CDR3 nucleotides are TGTGCCAGCAGCTTGGAACAGGGGGTTGTGTGGGGCTACACCTTC. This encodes CASSLEQGVVWGYTF. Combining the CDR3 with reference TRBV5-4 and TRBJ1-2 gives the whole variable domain ETGVTQSPTHLIKTRGQQVTLRCSSQSGHNTVSWYQQALGQGPQFIFQYYREEENGRGNFPPRFSGLQFPNYSSELNVNALELDDSALYLCASSLEQGVVWGYTFGSGTRLTVV.

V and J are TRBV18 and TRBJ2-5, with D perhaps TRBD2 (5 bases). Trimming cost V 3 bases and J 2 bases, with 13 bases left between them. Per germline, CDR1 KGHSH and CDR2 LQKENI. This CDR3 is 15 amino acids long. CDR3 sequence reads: CASSPTGLGQETQYF. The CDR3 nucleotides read TGTGCCAGCTCACCGACCGGACTCGGACAAGAGACCCAGTACTTC.